The source of this T cell receptor beta chain is a study of blood T cell repertoires in COVID-19. The assay was immunoSEQ multiplex PCR, and TCRdb's table has in-frame clones only and misses some. The sample lists 62,000 or so clones, around 80% seen once, with approximately 15% in the top ten. The receptor was derived from a man aged 55 to 70 with COVID-19, enrolled during active disease. Sequencing was done on a sample of peripheral blood.

The CDR3 region is CASSLFPRGARGETQYF. The CDR3 DNA is TGTGCCAGCAGCTTATTTCCGCGGGGGGCCAGGGGTGAGACCCAGTACTTC. This chain joins TRBV7-3 and TRBJ2-5, with 8 nucleotides matching TRBD2. Germline CDR1 and CDR2: SGHTA and FQGTGA. J lost 5 bases, V lost 2 bases, and 13 bases had no gene match. This CDR3 is 17 amino acids long.